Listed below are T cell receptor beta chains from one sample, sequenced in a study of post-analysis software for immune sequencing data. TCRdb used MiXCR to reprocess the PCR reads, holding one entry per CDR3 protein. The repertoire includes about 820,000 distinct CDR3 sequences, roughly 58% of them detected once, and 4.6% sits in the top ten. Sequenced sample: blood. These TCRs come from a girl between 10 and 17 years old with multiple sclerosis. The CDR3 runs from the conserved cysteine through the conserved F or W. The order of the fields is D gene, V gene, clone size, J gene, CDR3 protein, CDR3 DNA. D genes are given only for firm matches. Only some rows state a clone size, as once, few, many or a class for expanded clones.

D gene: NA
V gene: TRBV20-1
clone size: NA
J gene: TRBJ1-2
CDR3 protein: CSASPIAGTPSGYTF
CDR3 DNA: TGCAGTGCTAGCCCAATAGCAGGGACTCCAAGTGGCTACACCTTC

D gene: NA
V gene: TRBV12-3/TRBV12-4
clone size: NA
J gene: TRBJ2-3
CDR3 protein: CASSHLEGTQYF
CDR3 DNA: TGTGCCAGCAGTCATCTAGAGGGTACGCAGTATTTT

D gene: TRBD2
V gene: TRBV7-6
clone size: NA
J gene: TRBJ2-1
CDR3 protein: CASSLGLAGGLNEQFF
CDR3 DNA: TGTGCCAGCAGCTTGGGACTAGCGGGAGGGCTAAATGAGCAGTTCTTC

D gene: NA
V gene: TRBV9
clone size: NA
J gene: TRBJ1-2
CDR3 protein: CASSRGGTAYGYTF
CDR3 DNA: TGTGCCAGCAGCAGAGGGGGTACAGCTTATGGCTACACCTTC

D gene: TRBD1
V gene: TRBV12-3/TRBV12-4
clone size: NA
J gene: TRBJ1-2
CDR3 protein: CASRGFGQGNYGYTF
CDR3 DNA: TGTGCCAGCAGGGGGTTTGGACAGGGAAACTATGGCTACACCTTC

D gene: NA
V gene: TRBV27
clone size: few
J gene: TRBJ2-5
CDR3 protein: CATGVETQYF
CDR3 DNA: TGTGCCACCGGAGTTGAGACCCAGTACTTC

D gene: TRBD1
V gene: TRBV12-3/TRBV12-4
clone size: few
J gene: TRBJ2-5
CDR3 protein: CASSSTGQLGETQYF
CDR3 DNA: TGTGCCAGCAGTTCTACGGGACAGCTGGGGGAGACCCAGTACTTC

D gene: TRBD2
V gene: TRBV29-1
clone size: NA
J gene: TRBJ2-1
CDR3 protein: CSVEGRESSYNEQFF
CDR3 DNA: TGCAGCGTTGAGGGGCGGGAGAGCTCCTACAATGAGCAGTTCTTC

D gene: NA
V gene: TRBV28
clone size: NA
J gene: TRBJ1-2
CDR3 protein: CASTGARDNYGYTF
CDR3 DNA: TGTGCCAGCACCGGGGCCAGAGATAACTATGGCTACACCTTC

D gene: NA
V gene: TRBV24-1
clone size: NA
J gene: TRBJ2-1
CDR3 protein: CATGGLEYNEQFF
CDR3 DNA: TGTGCCACCGGCGGGCTGGAGTACAATGAGCAGTTCTTC

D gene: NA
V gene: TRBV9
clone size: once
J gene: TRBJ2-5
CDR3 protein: CASSPHPRGAGEQYF
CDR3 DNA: TGTGCCAGCAGCCCACATCCTCGGGGGGCCGGAGAGCAGTACTTC

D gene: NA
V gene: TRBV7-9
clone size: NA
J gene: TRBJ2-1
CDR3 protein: CASRLEDGYEQFF
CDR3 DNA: TGTGCCAGCAGGTTAGAGGACGGGTATGAGCAGTTCTTC

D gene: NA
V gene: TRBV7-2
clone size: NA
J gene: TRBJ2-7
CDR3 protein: CASSLAGGFYSYEQYF
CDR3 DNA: TGTGCCAGCAGCTTAGCGGGGGGTTTCTATTCCTACGAGCAGTACTTC

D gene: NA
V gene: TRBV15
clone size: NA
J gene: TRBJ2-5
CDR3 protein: CATSRGGAGASLETQYF
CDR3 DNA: TGTGCCACCAGCAGAGGAGGGGCTGGGGCATCTTTAGAGACCCAGTACTTC

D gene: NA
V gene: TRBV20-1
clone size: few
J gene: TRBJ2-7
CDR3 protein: CSARVRAYEQYF
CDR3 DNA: TGCAGTGCTAGAGTGAGGGCCTACGAGCAGTACTTC

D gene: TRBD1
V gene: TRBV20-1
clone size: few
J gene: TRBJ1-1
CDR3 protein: CSARPGQVNTEAFF
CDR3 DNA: TGCAGTGCTAGACCTGGACAGGTGAACACTGAAGCTTTCTTT

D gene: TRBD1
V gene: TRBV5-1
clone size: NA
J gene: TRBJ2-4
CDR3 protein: CASCPGQGSVAKNIQYF
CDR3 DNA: TGCGCCAGCTGCCCGGGACAGGGAAGTGTGGCCAAAAACATTCAGTACTTC

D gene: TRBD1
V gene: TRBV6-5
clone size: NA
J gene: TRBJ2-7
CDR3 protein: CASSPDRGSEQYF
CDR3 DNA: TGTGCCAGCAGCCCCGACAGGGGCAGCGAGCAGTACTTC

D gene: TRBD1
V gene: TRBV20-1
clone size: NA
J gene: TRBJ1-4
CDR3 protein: CSASIGTGAEKLFF
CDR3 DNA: TGCAGTGCTAGTATTGGGACAGGGGCTGAAAAACTGTTTTTT

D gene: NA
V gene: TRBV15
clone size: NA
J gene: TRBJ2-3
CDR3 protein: CATSREGAADTQYF
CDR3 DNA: TGTGCCACCAGCAGAGAAGGAGCAGCAGATACGCAGTATTTT

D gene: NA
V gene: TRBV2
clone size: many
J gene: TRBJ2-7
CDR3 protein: CASSLDRGHEQYF
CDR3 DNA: TGTGCCAGCAGTCTGGACAGAGGCCACGAGCAGTACTTC

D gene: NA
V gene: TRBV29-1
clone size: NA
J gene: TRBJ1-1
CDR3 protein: CSVAVRGGDTEAFF
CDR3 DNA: TGCAGCGTTGCAGTAAGGGGAGGGGATACTGAAGCTTTCTTT

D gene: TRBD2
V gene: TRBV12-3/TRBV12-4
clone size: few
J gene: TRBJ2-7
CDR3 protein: CASSFGSGAYEQYF
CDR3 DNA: TGTGCCAGCAGTTTCGGTAGCGGGGCCTACGAGCAGTACTTC

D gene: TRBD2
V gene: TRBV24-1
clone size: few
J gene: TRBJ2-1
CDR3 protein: CATSALAGDNEQFF
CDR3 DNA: TGTGCCACCAGTGCGCTAGCGGGAGATAATGAGCAGTTCTTC

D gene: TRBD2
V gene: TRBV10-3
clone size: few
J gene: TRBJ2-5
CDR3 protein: CAISSHDSPRTSGVVETQYF
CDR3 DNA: TGTGCCATCAGTTCCCACGATTCGCCGAGGACTAGTGGGGTTGTGGAGACCCAGTACTTC

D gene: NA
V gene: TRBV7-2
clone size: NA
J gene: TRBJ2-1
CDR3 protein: CASSLRGLGSYNEQFF
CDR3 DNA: TGTGCCAGCAGCTTGAGGGGGTTGGGGTCCTACAATGAGCAGTTCTTC

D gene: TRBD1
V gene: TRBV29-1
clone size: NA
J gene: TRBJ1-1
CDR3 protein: CSAGDSQAFF
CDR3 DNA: TGCAGCGCGGGGGACAGCCAGGCTTTCTTT

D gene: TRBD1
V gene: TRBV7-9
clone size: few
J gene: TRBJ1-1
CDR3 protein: CASSLGGQGSTEAFF
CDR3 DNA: TGTGCCAGCAGCTTAGGCGGACAGGGGAGTACTGAAGCTTTCTTT

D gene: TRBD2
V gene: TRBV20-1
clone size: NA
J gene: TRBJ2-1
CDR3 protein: CSAKGLAIHEQFF
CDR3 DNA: TGCAGTGCTAAAGGACTAGCGATCCATGAGCAGTTCTTC

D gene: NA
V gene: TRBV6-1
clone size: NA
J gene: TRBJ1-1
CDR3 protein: CASSDREGTEAFF
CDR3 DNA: TGTGCCAGCAGTGACAGGGAGGGCACTGAAGCTTTCTTT

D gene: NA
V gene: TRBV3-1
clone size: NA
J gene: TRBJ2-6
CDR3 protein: CASSLRDSLSGANVLTF
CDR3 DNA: TGTGCCAGCAGCCTGCGGGACAGCCTTTCTGGGGCCAACGTCCTGACTTTC

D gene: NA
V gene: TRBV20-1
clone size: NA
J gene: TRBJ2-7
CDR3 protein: CSARNRDGSYEQYF
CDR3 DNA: TGCAGTGCTAGAAACCGGGACGGCTCCTACGAGCAGTACTTC

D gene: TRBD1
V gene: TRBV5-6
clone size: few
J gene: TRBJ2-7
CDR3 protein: CASSMGQRQYF
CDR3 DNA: TGTGCCAGCAGCATGGGACAGAGGCAGTACTTC

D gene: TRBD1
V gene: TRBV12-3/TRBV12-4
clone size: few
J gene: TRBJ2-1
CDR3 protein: CASSPTTGFTYNEQFF
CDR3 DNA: TGTGCCAGCAGTCCGACGACAGGGTTTACCTACAATGAGCAGTTTTTC

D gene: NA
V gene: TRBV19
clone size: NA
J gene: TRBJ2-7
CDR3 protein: CASSMWLQNYEQYF
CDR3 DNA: TGTGCCAGTAGTATGTGGCTCCAGAACTACGAGCAGTACTTC

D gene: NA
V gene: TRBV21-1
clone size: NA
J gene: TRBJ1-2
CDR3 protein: CASSKGKGKVGYTF
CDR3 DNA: TGTGCCAGCAGCAAAGGAAAGGGTAAAGTTGGCTACACCTTC

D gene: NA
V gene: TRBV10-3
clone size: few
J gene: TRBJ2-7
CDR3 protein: CAISDPSKIVYEQYF
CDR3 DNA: TGTGCCATCAGTGACCCGAGTAAAATTGTCTACGAGCAGTACTTC

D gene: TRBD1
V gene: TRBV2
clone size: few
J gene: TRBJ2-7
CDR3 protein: CASRPTGVRSYEQYF
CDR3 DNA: TGTGCCAGCAGACCGACAGGGGTAAGGTCCTACGAGCAGTACTTC

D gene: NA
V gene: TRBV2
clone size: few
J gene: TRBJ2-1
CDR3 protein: CASDADVLGEQFF
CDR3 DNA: TGTGCCAGCGATGCGGACGTCTTGGGTGAGCAGTTCTTC

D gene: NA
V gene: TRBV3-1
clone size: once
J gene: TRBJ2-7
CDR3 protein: CASSQNAGNLLYEQYF
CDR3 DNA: TGTGCCAGCAGCCAAAACGCGGGGAACTTACTCTACGAGCAGTACTTC

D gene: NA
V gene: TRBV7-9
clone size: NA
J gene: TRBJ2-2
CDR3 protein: CASSFATPGGGTGELFF
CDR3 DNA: TGTGCCAGCAGCTTTGCCACACCCGGCGGCGGCACCGGGGAGCTGTTTTTT

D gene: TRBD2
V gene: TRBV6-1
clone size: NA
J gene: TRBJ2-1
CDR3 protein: CARGTSGSNEQFF
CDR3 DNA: TGTGCCCGAGGGACTAGCGGGAGCAATGAGCAGTTCTTC

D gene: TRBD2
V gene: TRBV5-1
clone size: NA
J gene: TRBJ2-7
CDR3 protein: CASSAFGGRNYEQYF
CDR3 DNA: TGCGCCAGCAGCGCCTTCGGCGGGAGGAACTACGAGCAGTACTTC

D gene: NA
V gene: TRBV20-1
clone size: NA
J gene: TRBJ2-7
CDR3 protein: CSARDTIRHFYEQYF
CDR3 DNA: TGCAGTGCTAGAGATACTATCCGACACTTCTACGAGCAGTACTTC

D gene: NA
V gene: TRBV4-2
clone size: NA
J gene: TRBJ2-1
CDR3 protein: CASSQIVGTLNNEQFF
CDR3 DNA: TGTGCCAGCAGCCAAATCGTTGGGACTCTGAACAATGAGCAGTTCTTC

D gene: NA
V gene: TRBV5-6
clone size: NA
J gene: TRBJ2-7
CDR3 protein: CASSLDSGLTRWTYEQYF
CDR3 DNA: TGTGCCAGCAGCTTGGATAGTGGGTTAACACGATGGACCTACGAGCAGTACTTC

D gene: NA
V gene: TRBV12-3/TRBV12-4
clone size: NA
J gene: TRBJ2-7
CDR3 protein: CASSLAGPPPEQYF
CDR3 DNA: TGTGCCAGCAGTTTAGCGGGACCTCCTCCCGAGCAGTACTTC

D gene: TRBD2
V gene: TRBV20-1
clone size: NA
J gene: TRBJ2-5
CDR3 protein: CSARGPSGIQETQYF
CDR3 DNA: TGCAGTGCTAGGGGGCCTAGCGGGATACAAGAGACCCAGTACTTC

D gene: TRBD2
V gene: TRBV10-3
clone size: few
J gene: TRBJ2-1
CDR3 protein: CAISESGGLAGFYNEQFF
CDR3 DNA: TGTGCCATCAGTGAGTCGGGGGGACTAGCGGGATTTTACAATGAGCAGTTCTTC

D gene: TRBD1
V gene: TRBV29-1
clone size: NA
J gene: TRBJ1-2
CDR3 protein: CSVSVGTGALSNYGYTF
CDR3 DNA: TGCAGCGTTTCAGTCGGGACAGGGGCCCTTTCTAACTATGGCTACACCTTC

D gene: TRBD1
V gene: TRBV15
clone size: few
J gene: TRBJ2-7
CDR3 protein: CATREGQDEQYF
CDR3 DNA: TGTGCCACCAGGGAGGGACAGGACGAGCAGTACTTC

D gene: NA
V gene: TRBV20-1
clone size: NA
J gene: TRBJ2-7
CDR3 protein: CSARDLRNLVISEQYF
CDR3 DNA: TGCAGTGCTAGAGATCTTAGGAATTTAGTCATTAGCGAGCAGTACTTC

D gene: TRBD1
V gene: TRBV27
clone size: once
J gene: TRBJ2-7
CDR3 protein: CASSFRGQGYEQYF
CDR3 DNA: TGTGCCAGCAGTTTCCGAGGACAGGGCTACGAGCAGTACTTC

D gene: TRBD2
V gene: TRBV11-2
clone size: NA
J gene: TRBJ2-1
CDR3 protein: CASSPGPGTSSHEQFF
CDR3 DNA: TGTGCCAGCAGCCCCGGTCCCGGGACTAGTTCCCATGAGCAGTTCTTC